This T cell receptor (beta chain) appears in the sequencing data of a study of T cells in localized non-small cell lung cancer. Study-wide results and caveats: A higher density of T cells in blood coincided with extended overall survival. Uninvolved adjacent lung showed peak T cell clonality, exceeding tumor. Because sequencing included only one region (of the tumor), heterogeneity remains possible. In adjacent lung appeared a median 57 of the top 100 tumor clones.

With respect to this clone: Its antigen remains unknown.

Trimming took off 4 bases at V and 2 bases at J, with 12 bases between the two ends. Germline-derived CDR1 and CDR2 are SNHLY and FYNNEI. This CDR3 region has 16 residues. Assay used: immunoSEQ multiplex PCR; TCRdb lists only in-frame clones, some missing. The sample gives about 26,000 clones, about 85% of which show up once; about 9.6% is in the top ten. The source of this sequence is a man aged 40 to 75 with stage III squamous cell lung carcinoma. The chain employs TRBV2 and TRBJ2-6, with unresolved D. The input for sequencing was peripheral blood, taken before any cancer treatment. CDR3 residues: CASSADRAAGANVLTF. As DNA, the CDR3 is TGTGCCAGCAGTGCCGACCGGGCGGCTGGGGCCAACGTCCTGACTTTC. The full variable domain, its missing parts supplied by reference TRBV2 and TRBJ2-6, is EPEVTQTPSHQVTQMGQEVILRCVPISNHLYFYWYRQILGQKVEFLVSFYNNEISEKSEIFDDQFSVERPDGSNFTLKIRSTKLEDSAMYFCASSADRAAGANVLTFGAGSRLTVL.